This T cell receptor beta chain stems from a study of regulatory T cells in long-lasting Graves disease. The sample holds many counts of this clonotype. J was trimmed by 5 bases and V by 5 bases; bases with no gene match: 8. CDR3 length: 14 residues. Germline CDR1 is SGHTS and CDR2 is YDEGEE. Researchers made TCR beta libraries by using iRepertoire HTBI primers and running Arm-PCR on CDR3 regions. TCRdb re-called the multiplex PCR reads through MiXCR, storing one row per CDR3 protein. The table has roughly 400,000 distinct CDR3 sequences, about a sixth seen once. Time point indicated: newly diagnosed GD, antithyroid drugs for less than 3 months. From RNA extracted from PBMCs, the TCR library was made. Another study also made use of these data, one on T cells in Graves' hyperthyroidism and ophthalmopathy. Per that study: Patients aged 18 to 65 with hyperthyroidism were newly diagnosed, with duration under 2 months.

The chain links TRBV5-8 to TRBJ2-3; 7 bases match TRBD2. This sequence was found in a woman aged 18-35 years with Graves disease. Here the sequenced sample was peripheral blood mononuclear cells (PBMCs), taken at new diagnosis, from a patient treated with antithyroid drugs. CDR3 residues: CASRTRGFEDTQYF. The DNA for the CDR3 is TGTGCCAGCAGAACGCGGGGGTTCGAAGATACGCAGTATTTT.